These 8 T cell receptor beta chains came from one sample sequenced in a study of cytomegalovirus exposure and HLA in healthy donors. With 60 Vbeta and 13 Jbeta primers, the PCR was carried out. TCRdb's table, derived via immunoSEQ multiplex PCR, lists solely in-frame clones and lacks some. The sample lists a few hundred thousand clones, more than 80% seen once, with around 2.8% in the top ten. Sequenced: PBMCs. These receptors came from a man aged 25-40 years in good health and CMV-seronegative.

The V gene is TRBV19, the J gene TRBJ1-3; TRBD1 aligns across 7 bases. The CDR3 has 15 amino acids. The V and J ends lost 3 bases and 5 bases, in that order; junction bases with no gene match: 7. Germline assignment: CDR1 LNHDA and CDR2 SQIVND (reference sequence). The CDR3 DNA reads as TGTGCCAGTAGTATCCAACAGGGGTCAAGAAACACCATATATTTT. This gives the protein CASSIQQGSRNTIYF.

This clone was seen only once. This chain joins TRBV6-6 and TRBJ2-7; D is perhaps TRBD1 (5 bases). Germline V lookup: CDR1 MNHNY, CDR2 SVGAGI (reference sequence). The CDR3 has 13 amino acids. The V gene lost 2 bases and the J gene lost 2 bases, with 7 bases spanning the gap. This CDR3 reads CASSYAGTYEQYF. Written as DNA, the CDR3 is TGTGCCAGCAGTTACGCAGGGACCTACGAGCAGTACTTC.

This clone was recorded only once. The gene calls are TRBV10-2 and TRBJ2-7, with D uncertain. The CDR3 sequence is 11 residues long. V lost 5 bases, J lost 7 bases, and 9 bases lay in between. Looked up from germline, CDR1 is WSHSY and CDR2 is SAAADI. As DNA, the CDR3 is TGCGCCAGCAGTTTAGTCGGGGAGCAGTACTTC. It translates to CASSLVGEQYF.

V usage is TRBV15 and J usage is TRBJ1-1; TRBD1 matches at 8 bases. The V and J ends lost 0 bases and 4 bases, in that order; junction bases with no gene match: 4. Germline V gives CDR1 LNHNV, CDR2 YYDKDF (reference sequence). This CDR3 has 15 residues. For the CDR3, the DNA is TGTGCCACCAGCAGAGAGTATCAGGGGGCCACTGAAGCTTTCTTT. This sequence encodes CATSREYQGATEAFF.

This chain links TRBV6-5 with TRBJ2-7; maybe TRBD2 (5 bases). This CDR3 contains 14 residues. Germline V gives CDR1 MNHEY, CDR2 SVGAGI. V shed 4 bases and J shed 0 bases, with 10 bases lying between them. The CDR3 coding sequence is TGTGCCAGCAGTTGGACGGGGAGCTCCTACGAGCAGTACTTC. Translated, it gives CASSWTGSSYEQYF.

J is TRBJ2-5 and V is TRBV7-2, with TRBD1 as a possible D gene (5 bases). Trimming shortened V by 8 bases and J by 2 bases, and 12 bases separated the two germline ends. Germline CDR1 SGHTA, CDR2 FQGNSA. This CDR3 is 13 amino acids long. CDR3 region: CASGNRKQETQYF. As DNA, the CDR3 is TGTGCCAGCGGAAACAGGAAACAAGAGACCCAGTACTTC.

This rearrangement joins TRBV2 to TRBJ2-7; TRBD1 is a possible D gene (6 bases). The V end lost 6 bases, the J end lost 2 bases, and 8 bases lay between the germline ends. CDR1 is SNHLY, CDR2 FYNNEI, per germline. CDR3 length: 12 residues. The CDR3 DNA reads TGTGCCAGCAGGGACAGAACCTACGAGCAGTACTTC. Translated, it gives CASRDRTYEQYF.

This chain links TRBV5-1 with TRBJ2-7, with D possibly TRBD2 on 6 matching bases. CDR3 length equals 14 residues. From germline, CDR1 is SGHRS and CDR2 YFSETQ. V dropped 2 bases and J dropped 2 bases, with 11 bases sitting between them. CDR3 protein: CASSLAGVPYEQYF. DNA for the CDR3: TGCGCCAGCAGCTTAGCGGGCGTACCCTACGAGCAGTACTTC.